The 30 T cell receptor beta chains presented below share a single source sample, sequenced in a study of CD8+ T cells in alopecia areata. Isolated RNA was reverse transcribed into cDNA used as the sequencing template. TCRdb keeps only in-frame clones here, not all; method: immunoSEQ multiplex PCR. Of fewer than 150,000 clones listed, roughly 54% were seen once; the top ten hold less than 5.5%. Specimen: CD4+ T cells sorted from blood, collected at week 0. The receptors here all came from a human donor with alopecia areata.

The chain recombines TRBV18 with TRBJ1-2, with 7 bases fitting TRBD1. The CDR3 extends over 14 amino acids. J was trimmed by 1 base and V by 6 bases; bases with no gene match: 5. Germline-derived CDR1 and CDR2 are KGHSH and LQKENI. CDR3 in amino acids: CASSGQAVNYGYTF. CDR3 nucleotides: TGTGCCAGCTCCGGACAGGCAGTTAACTATGGCTACACCTTC. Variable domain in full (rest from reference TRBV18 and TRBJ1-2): NAGVMQNPRHLVRRRGQEARLRCSPMKGHSHVYWYRQLPEEGLKFMVYLQKENIIDESGMPKERFSAEFPKEGPSILRIQQVVRGDSAAYFCASSGQAVNYGYTFGSGTRLTVV.

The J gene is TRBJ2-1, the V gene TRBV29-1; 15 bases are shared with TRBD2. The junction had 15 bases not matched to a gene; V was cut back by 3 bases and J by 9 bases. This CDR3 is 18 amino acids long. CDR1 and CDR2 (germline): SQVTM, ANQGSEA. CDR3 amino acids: CSVEGLAGGHEGTAEQFF. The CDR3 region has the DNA TGCAGCGTTGAGGGACTAGCGGGAGGTCATGAAGGGACGGCTGAGCAGTTCTTC.

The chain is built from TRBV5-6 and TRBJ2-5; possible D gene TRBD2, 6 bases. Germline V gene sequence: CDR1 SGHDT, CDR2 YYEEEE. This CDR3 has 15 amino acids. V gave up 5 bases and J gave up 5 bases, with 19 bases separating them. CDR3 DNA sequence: TGTGCCAGCAGGGGTACGGGAGAGTCGTCGGAGACCCAGTACTTC. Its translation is CASRGTGESSETQYF.

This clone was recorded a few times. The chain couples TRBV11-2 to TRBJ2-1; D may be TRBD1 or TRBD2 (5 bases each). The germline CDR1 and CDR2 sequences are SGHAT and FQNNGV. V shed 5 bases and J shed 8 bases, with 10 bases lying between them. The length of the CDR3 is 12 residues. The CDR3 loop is CASSPRGHEQFF. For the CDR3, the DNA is TGTGCCAGCAGCCCGAGGGGCCATGAGCAGTTCTTC.

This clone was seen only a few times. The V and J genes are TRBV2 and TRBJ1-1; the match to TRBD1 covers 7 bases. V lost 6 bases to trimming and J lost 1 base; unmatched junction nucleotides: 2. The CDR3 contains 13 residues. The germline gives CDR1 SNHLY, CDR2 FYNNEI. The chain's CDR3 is CASRGDRNTEAFF. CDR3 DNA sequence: TGTGCCAGCAGGGGGGACAGGAACACTGAAGCTTTCTTT.

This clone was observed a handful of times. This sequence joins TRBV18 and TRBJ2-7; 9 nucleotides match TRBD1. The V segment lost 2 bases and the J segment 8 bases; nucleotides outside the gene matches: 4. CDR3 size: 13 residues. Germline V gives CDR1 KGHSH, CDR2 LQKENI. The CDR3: CASSPEGQGKQYF. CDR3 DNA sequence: TGTGCCAGCTCACCAGAGGGACAGGGCAAGCAGTACTTC. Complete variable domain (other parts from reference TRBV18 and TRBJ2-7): NAGVMQNPRHLVRRRGQEARLRCSPMKGHSHVYWYRQLPEEGLKFMVYLQKENIIDESGMPKERFSAEFPKEGPSILRIQQVVRGDSAAYFCASSPEGQGKQYFGPGTRLTVT.

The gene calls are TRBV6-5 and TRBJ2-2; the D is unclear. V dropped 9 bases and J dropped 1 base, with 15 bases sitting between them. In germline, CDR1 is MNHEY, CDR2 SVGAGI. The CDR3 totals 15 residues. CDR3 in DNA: TGTGCCAGTTCACAGCAGGAGATGAACACCGGGGAGCTGTTTTTT. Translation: CASSQQEMNTGELFF.

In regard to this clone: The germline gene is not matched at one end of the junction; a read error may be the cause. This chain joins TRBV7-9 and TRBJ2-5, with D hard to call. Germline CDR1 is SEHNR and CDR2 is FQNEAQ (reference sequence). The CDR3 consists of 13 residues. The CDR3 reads CASSLERRESQYF. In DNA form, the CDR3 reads TGTGCCAGCAGCTTAGAAAGGCGAGAGAGCCAGTACTTC.

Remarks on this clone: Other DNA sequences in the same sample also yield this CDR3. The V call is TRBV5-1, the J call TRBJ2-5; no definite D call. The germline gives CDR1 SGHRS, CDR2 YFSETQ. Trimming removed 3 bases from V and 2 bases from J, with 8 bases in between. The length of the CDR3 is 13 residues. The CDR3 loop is CASSSRVQETQYF. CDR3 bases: TGCGCCAGCAGCTCGCGAGTACAAGAGACCCAGTACTTC.

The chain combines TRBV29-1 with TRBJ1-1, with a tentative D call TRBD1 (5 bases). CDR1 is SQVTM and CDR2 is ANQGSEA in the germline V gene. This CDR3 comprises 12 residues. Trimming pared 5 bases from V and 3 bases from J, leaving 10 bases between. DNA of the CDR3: TGCAGCGTTATACACAGGCACACTGAAGCTTTCTTT. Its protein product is CSVIHRHTEAFF.

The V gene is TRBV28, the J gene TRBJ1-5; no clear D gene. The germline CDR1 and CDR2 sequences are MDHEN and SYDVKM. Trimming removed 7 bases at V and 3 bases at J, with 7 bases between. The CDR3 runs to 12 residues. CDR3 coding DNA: TGTGCCAGCACCCTTTTCAATCAGCCCCAGCATTTT. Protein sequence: CASTLFNQPQHF.

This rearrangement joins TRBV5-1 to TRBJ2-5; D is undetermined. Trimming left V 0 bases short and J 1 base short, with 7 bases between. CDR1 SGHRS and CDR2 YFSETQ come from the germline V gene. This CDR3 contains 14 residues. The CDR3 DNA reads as TGCGCCAGCAGCTTGGCCGGCACCCAAGAGACCCAGTACTTC. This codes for CASSLAGTQETQYF.

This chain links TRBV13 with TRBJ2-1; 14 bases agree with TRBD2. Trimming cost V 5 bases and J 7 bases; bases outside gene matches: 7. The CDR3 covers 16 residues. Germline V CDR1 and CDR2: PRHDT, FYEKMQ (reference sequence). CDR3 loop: CASSPPTSGGANEQFF. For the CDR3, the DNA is TGTGCCAGCAGCCCCCCGACTAGCGGGGGGGCAAATGAGCAGTTCTTC.

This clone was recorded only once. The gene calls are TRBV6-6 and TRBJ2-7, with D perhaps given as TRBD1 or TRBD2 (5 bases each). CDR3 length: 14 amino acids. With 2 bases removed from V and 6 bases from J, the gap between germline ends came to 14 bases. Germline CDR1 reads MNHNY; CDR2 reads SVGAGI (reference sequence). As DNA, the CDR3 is TGTGCCAGCAGTTACGCGCCTTGGGACCGCGAGCAGTACTTC. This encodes CASSYAPWDREQYF.

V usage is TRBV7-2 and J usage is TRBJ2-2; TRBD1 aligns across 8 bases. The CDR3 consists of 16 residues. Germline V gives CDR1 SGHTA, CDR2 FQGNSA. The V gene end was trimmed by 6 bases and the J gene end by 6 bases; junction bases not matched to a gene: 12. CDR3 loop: CASRFAGGVVAGELFF. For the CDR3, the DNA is TGTGCCAGCAGGTTCGCAGGGGGCGTTGTGGCCGGGGAGCTGTTTTTT.

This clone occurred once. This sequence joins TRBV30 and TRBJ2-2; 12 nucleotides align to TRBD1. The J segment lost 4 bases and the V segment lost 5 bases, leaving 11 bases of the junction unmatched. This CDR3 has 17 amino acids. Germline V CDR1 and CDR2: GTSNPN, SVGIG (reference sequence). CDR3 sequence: CAWAGTGGYSSTGELFF. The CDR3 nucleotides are TGTGCCTGGGCCGGGACAGGGGGCTATTCGAGCACCGGGGAGCTGTTTTTT.

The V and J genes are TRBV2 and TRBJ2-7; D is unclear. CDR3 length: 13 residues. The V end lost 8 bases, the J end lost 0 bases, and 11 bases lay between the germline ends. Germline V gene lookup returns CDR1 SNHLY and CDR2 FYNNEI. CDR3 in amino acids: CASYYHSSYEQYF. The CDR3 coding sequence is TGTGCCAGCTACTACCATAGCTCCTACGAGCAGTACTTC.

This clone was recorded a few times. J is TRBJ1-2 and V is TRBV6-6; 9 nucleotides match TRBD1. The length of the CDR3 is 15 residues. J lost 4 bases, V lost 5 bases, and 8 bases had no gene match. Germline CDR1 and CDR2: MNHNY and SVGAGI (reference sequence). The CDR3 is CASSPPTGGGYGYTF. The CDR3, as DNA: TGTGCCAGCAGTCCCCCGACAGGGGGAGGCTATGGCTACACCTTC.

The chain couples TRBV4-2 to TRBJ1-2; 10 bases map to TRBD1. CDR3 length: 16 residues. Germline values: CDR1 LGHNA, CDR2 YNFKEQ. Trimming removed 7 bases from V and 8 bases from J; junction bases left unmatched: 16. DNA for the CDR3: TGTGCCAGCACAATTTGGCCGGGGACAGGGGTCGTGGGCTACACCTTC. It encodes CASTIWPGTGVVGYTF.

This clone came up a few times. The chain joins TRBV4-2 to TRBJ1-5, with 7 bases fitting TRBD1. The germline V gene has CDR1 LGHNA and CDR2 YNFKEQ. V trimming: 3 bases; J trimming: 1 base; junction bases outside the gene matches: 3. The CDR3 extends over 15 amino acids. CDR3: CASSQRTGSNQPQHF. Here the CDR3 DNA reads TGTGCCAGCAGCCAGCGGACAGGAAGCAATCAGCCCCAGCATTTT.

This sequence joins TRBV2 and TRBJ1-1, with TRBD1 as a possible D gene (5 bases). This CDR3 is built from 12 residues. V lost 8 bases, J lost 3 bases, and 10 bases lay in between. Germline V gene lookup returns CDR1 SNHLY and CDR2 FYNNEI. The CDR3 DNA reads TGTGCCAGCGGTGGGACCGACACTGAAGCTTTCTTT. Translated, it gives CASGGTDTEAFF.

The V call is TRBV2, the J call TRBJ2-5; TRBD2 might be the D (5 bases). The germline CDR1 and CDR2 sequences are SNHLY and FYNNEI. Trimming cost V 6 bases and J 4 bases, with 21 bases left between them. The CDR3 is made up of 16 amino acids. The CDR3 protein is CASRGDGFRPRETQYF. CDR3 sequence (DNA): TGTGCCAGCAGGGGAGACGGGTTCCGTCCCCGAGAGACCCAGTACTTC.

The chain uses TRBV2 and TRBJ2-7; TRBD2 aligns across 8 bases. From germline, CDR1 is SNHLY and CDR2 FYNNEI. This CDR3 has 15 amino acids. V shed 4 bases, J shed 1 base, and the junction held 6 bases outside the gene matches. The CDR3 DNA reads TGTGCCAGCAGTGTGGAACTAGCGGAATCCTACGAGCAGTACTTC. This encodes CASSVELAESYEQYF.

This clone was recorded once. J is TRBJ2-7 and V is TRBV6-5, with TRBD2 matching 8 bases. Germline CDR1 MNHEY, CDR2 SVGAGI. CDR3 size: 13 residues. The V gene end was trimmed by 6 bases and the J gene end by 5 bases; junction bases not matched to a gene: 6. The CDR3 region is CASRGAGEDEQYF. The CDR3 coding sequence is TGTGCCAGCAGGGGAGCGGGAGAGGACGAGCAGTACTTC.

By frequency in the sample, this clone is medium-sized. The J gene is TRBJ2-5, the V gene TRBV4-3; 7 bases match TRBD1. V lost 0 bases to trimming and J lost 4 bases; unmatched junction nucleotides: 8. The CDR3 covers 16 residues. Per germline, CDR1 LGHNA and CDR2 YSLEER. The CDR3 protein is CASSQELSGGRETQYF. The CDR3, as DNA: TGCGCCAGCAGCCAAGAATTGTCAGGGGGTAGAGAGACCCAGTACTTC.

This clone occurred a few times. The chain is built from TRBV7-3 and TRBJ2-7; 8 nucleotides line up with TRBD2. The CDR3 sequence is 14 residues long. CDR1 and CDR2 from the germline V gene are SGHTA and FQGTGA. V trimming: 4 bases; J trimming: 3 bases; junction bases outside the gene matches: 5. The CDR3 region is CASSSPGLGYEQYF. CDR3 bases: TGTGCCAGCAGCTCGCCGGGACTAGGCTACGAGCAGTACTTC.

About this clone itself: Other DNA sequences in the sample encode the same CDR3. In DNA, the CDR3 is TGTGCCAGCAGCGTAGACGGAGGTGGGGAGACCCAGTACTTC. Amino acids: CASSVDGGGETQYF. The chain carries TRBV9 and TRBJ2-5, with D tentatively TRBD2 (5 bases). From germline, CDR1 is SGDLS and CDR2 YYNGEE. The CDR3 consists of 14 residues. The V and J ends lost 0 bases and 5 bases respectively, with 11 bases between them.

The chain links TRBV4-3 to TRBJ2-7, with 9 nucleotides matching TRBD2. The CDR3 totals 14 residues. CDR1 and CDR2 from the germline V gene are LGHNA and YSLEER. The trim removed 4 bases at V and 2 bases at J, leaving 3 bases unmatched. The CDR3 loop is CASSPGLATYEQYF. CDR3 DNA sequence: TGCGCCAGCAGCCCGGGACTAGCTACCTACGAGCAGTACTTC.

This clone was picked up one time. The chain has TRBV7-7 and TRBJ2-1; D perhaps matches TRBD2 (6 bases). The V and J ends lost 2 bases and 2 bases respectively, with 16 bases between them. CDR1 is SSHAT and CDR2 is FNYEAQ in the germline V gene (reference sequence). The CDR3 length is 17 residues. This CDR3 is CASSLSLAPSAYNEQFF. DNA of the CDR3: TGTGCCAGCAGCTTAAGTTTAGCCCCTAGCGCCTACAATGAGCAGTTCTTC.

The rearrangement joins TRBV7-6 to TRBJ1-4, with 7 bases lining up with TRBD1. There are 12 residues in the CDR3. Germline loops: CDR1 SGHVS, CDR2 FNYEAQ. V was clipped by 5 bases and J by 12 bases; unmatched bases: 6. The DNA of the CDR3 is TGTGCCAGCAGCGTTACAGGGGAGGAACTGTTTTTT. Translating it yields CASSVTGEELFF.